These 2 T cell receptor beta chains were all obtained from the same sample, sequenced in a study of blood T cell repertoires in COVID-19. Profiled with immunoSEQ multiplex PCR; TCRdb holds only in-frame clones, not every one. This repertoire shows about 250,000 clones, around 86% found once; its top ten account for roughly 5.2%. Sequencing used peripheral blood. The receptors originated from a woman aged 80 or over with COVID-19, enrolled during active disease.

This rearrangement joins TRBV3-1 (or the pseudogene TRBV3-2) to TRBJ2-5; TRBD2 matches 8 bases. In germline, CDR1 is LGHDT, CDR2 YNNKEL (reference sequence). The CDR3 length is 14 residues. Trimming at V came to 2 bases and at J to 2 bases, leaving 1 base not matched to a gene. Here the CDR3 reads CASSQTSGQETQYF. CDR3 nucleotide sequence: TGTGCCAGCAGCCAAACTAGCGGACAAGAGACCCAGTACTTC.

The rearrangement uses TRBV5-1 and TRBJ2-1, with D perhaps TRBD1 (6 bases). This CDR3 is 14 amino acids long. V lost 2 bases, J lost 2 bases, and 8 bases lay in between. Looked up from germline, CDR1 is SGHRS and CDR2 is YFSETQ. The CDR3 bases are TGCGCCAGCAGCTTTTCAGGGGCCTACAATGAGCAGTTCTTC. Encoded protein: CASSFSGAYNEQFF.